One sample yielded the 29 T cell receptor beta chains listed below, sequenced in a study of blood T cells in healthy people across ages. Then a second PCR, running roughly 6 to 12 cycles, was carried out with a sample-barcoded 5' primer and a J-beta primer mix. Via MiXCR, TCRdb re-called the 5' RACE reads, giving one row per CDR3 protein. The table has fewer than 1,200,000 distinct CDR3 sequences, roughly 24% seen once. These same data were also listed under a study on T cells of mothers and their children.

The sample consisted of blood. The receptors here all came from a girl under 10 years old in good health.

The chain is built from TRBV2 and TRBJ2-4, with D hard to call. The CDR3 loop spans 12 amino acids. Germline CDR1 reads SNHLY; CDR2 reads FYNNEI. Trimming removed 3 bases from V and 2 bases from J, with 2 bases in between. CDR3 amino acids: CASSDPKNIQYF. For the CDR3, the DNA is TGTGCCAGCAGTGATCCCAAAAACATTCAGTACTTC.

J is TRBJ2-1 and V is TRBV7-2, with a tentative D call TRBD1 (6 bases). The CDR3 sequence is 14 residues long. The germline V gene has CDR1 SGHTA and CDR2 FQGNSA. Trimming took off 5 bases at V and 7 bases at J, with 15 bases between the two ends. DNA for the CDR3: TGTGCCAGCAGCCCAGCGTACAGGGTGAATGAGCAGTTCTTC. Translation gives CASSPAYRVNEQFF. The complete variable domain, with remaining parts taken from reference TRBV7-2 and TRBJ2-1, reads GAGVSQSPSNKVTEKGKDVELRCDPISGHTALYWYRQSLGQGLEFLIYFQGNSAPDKSGLPSDRFSAERTGGSVSTLTIQRTQQEDSAVYLCASSPAYRVNEQFFGPGTRLTVL.

The rearrangement joins TRBV28 to TRBJ2-5; tentative D call: TRBD1 (5 bases). The J call may be mistaken, given a closer DNA end match to TRBJ2-7. Germline CDR1 is MDHEN and CDR2 is SYDVKM. This CDR3 contains 15 residues. CDR3 in amino acids: CASSLVTDSSYEQYF. CDR3 DNA sequence: TGTGCCAGCAGTTTAGTGACCGACAGCTCCTACGAGCAGTACTTC.

This clonotype was picked up a small number of times. The missing conserved phenylalanine or tryptophan at the end of this CDR3 makes a read error likely. The chain employs TRBV12-3 or TRBV12-4 and TRBJ1-2; D not certain. The CDR3 has 13 residues. V was trimmed by 5 bases and J by 3 bases, leaving 10 bases between them. The chain's CDR3 is CASSTGDYYGYTL. The CDR3 nucleotides read TGTGCCAGCAGTACTGGGGATTACTATGGCTACACCCTC.

This clonotype was detected ten times or more. Sequence at one end of the junction differs from germline and may be a read error. This sequence joins TRBV4-1 and TRBJ2-7, with D possibly being TRBD1 (6 bases). The CDR3 sequence is 14 residues long. Germline assignment: CDR1 MGHRA and CDR2 YSYEKL. The DNA of the CDR3 is TGTGCCAGCAGCCAGGAAGGGGGCTCCTACGAGCAGTACTTC. As protein: CASSQEGGSYEQYF.

This clonotype has a handful of counts. One end of the junction fails to match germline, which may point to a read error. The gene calls are TRBV10-3 and TRBJ2-5, with a possible D match to TRBD2 (5 bases). The V gene's germline CDR1 is ENHRY and CDR2 SYGVKD. This CDR3 is built from 13 residues. The CDR3 loop reads CATLHSDQEAQYF. CDR3 DNA sequence: TGTGCCACCTTGCATAGCGATCAAGAGGCCCAGTACTTC.

There are a few counts of this clonotype. The chain links TRBV29-1 to TRBJ1-1, with TRBD1 matching 8 bases. Germline V gene sequence: CDR1 SQVTM, CDR2 ANQGSEA. The CDR3 loop spans 13 amino acids. The junction had 4 bases not matched to a gene; V was cut back by 7 bases and J by 0 bases. CDR3 coding DNA: TGCAGCGGAAACAGGGGGATGAACACTGAAGCTTTCTTT. Its translation: CSGNRGMNTEAFF.

The rearrangement links TRBV28 to TRBJ2-5; TRBD2 matches at 8 bases. CDR1 and CDR2 from the germline V gene are MDHEN and SYDVKM. The V and J ends lost 2 bases and 7 bases, in that order; junction bases with no gene match: 6. CDR3 size: 14 residues. The CDR3 nucleotides read TGTGCCAGCAGTTTAATTCGGGAGGGTGGGACCCAGTACTTC. Protein sequence: CASSLIREGGTQYF.

On this clonotype: Compared with germline, one end of the junction differs, possibly owing to a read error. The chain carries TRBV29-1 and TRBJ2-7; 8 positions agree with TRBD2. Germline loops: CDR1 SQVTM, CDR2 ANQGSEA. This CDR3 contains 11 residues. This CDR3 is CSGLAGHEQYF. CDR3 coding DNA: TGTTCAGGGCTAGCGGGCCACGAGCAGTACTTC.

This clonotype has just a few counts. The rearrangement joins TRBV27 to TRBJ1-1; D is undetermined. The length of the CDR3 is 15 residues. Trimming removed 6 bases from V and 5 bases from J, with 19 bases in between. Germline CDR1 MNHEY, CDR2 SMNVEV (reference sequence). The CDR3 DNA reads TGTGCCAGCAGCCTCAAAAGGACTGCAGGTACTGAAGCTTTCTTT. Translating it yields CASSLKRTAGTEAFF.

The CDR3 DNA sequence: TGTGCCAGCAGCTTAACCCCCAGATCCGAGCAGTACTTC. It specifies CASSLTPRSEQYF. The chain uses TRBV7-3 and TRBJ2-7; D remains unclear. The V gene's germline CDR1 is SGHTA and CDR2 FQGTGA. V lost 0 bases, J lost 6 bases, and 9 bases lay in between. The length of the CDR3 is 13 residues.

This clonotype appeared a few times. The chain employs TRBV3-1 and TRBJ2-6, with D hard to call. Between the trimmed V and J ends, which lost 0 bases and 0 bases, there was a span of 18 bases. Germline CDR1 and CDR2: LGHDT and YNNKEL (reference sequence). The CDR3 runs to 20 residues. The CDR3: CASSQESLAAPYSGANVLTF. The CDR3 nucleotides are TGTGCCAGCAGCCAAGAGTCGTTAGCAGCGCCATACTCTGGGGCCAACGTCCTGACTTTC.

The genes are TRBV4-1 and TRBJ2-7, with a weak D call TRBD1 (5 bases). The CDR3 length is 16 residues. The V gene lost 0 bases and the J gene lost 2 bases, with 14 bases spanning the gap. Germline V gene data show CDR1 as MGHRA and CDR2 as YSYEKL. The CDR3 DNA follows: TGCGCCAGCAGCCAAGATACAGGCCAGCGTACCTACGAGCAGTACTTC. Translation: CASSQDTGQRTYEQYF.

The chain uses TRBV27 and TRBJ2-1; D could derive from TRBD1 or TRBD2 (5 bases each). The CDR3 consists of 14 residues. Germline loops: CDR1 MNHEY, CDR2 SMNVEV (reference sequence). V was pared by 2 bases and J by 7 bases, with 12 bases between. The CDR3 DNA sequence: TGTGCCAGCAGTTTAGCGGAGTGGGGGAATGAGCAGTTCTTC. Its translation is CASSLAEWGNEQFF.

This clonotype was seen more than once but under ten times. The chain couples TRBV7-3 to TRBJ2-1, with D perhaps matching TRBD1 (6 bases). In germline, CDR1 is SGHTA, CDR2 FQGTGA. The ends were cut back, 5 bases at V and 0 bases at J, with 23 bases in the middle. This CDR3 is 19 amino acids long. The CDR3 reads CASSPTTLTGSSSYNEQFF. The CDR3 nucleotides are TGTGCCAGCAGCCCAACCACCCTAACAGGGTCCAGCTCCTACAATGAGCAGTTCTTC.

The CDR3 DNA reads as TGTGCCAGCTCACAATCCTTTACCGGGACCGCTAGCACAGATACGCAGTATTTT. This encodes CASSQSFTGTASTDTQYF. The gene calls are TRBV18 and TRBJ2-3, with D tentatively TRBD1 or TRBD2 (5 bases each). CDR3 size: 18 residues. The V gene lost 4 bases and the J gene lost 0 bases, with 20 bases spanning the gap. In germline, CDR1 is KGHSH, CDR2 LQKENI. Using reference TRBV18 and TRBJ2-3 for the parts outside the CDR3, the full variable domain is NAGVMQNPRHLVRRRGQEARLRCSPMKGHSHVYWYRQLPEEGLKFMVYLQKENIIDESGMPKERFSAEFPKEGPSILRIQQVVRGDSAAYFCASSQSFTGTASTDTQYFGPGTRLTVL.

This clonotype was counted ten times or more. V is TRBV6-5 and J is TRBJ1-4; D remains unclear. The CDR3 has 15 residues. V shed 6 bases and J shed 7 bases, with 18 bases lying between them. The V gene's germline CDR1 is MNHEY and CDR2 SVGAGI. CDR3 sequence (DNA): TGTGCCAGCAGCGCATTCTTCCTAGAGAGTGAAAAACTGTTTTTT. Protein: CASSAFFLESEKLFF.

This chain joins TRBV7-9 and TRBJ2-5, with TRBD1 matching 9 bases. The J call may not be correct, given that the DNA end is closer to TRBJ2-1. This CDR3 spans 14 amino acids. CDR1 is SEHNR and CDR2 is FQNEAQ in the germline V gene (reference sequence). CDR3 loop: CASSSPQGANEQFF. The DNA of the CDR3 is TGTGCCAGCAGTTCCCCACAGGGGGCTAATGAGCAGTTCTTC.

This clonotype has just a few counts. The V and J genes are TRBV5-5 and TRBJ2-1, with 7 nucleotides matching TRBD1. In germline, CDR1 is SGHKS, CDR2 YYEKEE (reference sequence). After removal of 4 bases from V and 6 bases from J, the junction contained 4 bases not matched to a gene. The CDR3 spans 13 residues. CDR3 region: CASSLRQGNEQFF. DNA of the CDR3: TGTGCCAGCAGCCTCAGACAGGGCAATGAGCAGTTCTTC.

The chain links TRBV29-1 to TRBJ2-7; TRBD1 agrees at 10 bases. V dropped 4 bases and J dropped 5; count of bases not matched to a gene: 5. The CDR3 length is 13 residues. The germline V gene encodes CDR1 SQVTM and CDR2 ANQGSEA. The DNA for the CDR3 is TGCAGCGTTGGGGGACAGGGGACCCACGAGCAGTACTTC. Protein: CSVGGQGTHEQYF.

V is TRBV4-3 and J is TRBJ2-4; D is uncertain. The V and J ends lost 0 bases and 0 bases respectively, with 12 bases between them. CDR1 and CDR2 (germline): LGHNA, YSLEER. This CDR3 comprises 17 residues. DNA of the CDR3: TGCGCCAGCAGCCAAGAGGATATCCGGCTAGCCAAAAACATTCAGTACTTC. Translation gives CASSQEDIRLAKNIQYF.

This chain joins TRBV21-1 and TRBJ1-2. TRBV21-1 is termed a pseudogene. The CDR3 sequence is 13 residues long. The CDR3: CASSDSHSNGYTF. In DNA, the CDR3 is TGTGCCAGCAGCGACTCCCACAGCAATGGCTACACCTTC.

This chain uses TRBV28 with TRBJ1-2, with TRBD1 identical over 10 bases. V trimming: 1 base; J trimming: 6 bases; junction bases outside the gene matches: 5. This CDR3 is built from 15 residues. Germline CDR1 reads MDHEN; CDR2 reads SYDVKM. The CDR3 region has the DNA TGTGCCAGCAGTTTATCCGAGACAGGGGGCAATGGCTACACCTTC. Translation gives CASSLSETGGNGYTF.

The chain recombines TRBV19 with TRBJ1-2; D might be TRBD1 (6 bases). CDR1 and CDR2 (germline): LNHDA, SQIVND (reference sequence). This CDR3 has 13 amino acids. The ends were cut back, 7 bases at V and 4 bases at J, with 13 bases in the middle. CDR3 bases: TGTGCCAGTAAGCTAGGGGGGTCCTATGGCTACACCTTC. Its translation is CASKLGGSYGYTF.

This rearrangement joins TRBV7-2 to TRBJ1-1; the match to TRBD1 covers 7 bases. The CDR3 is made up of 15 amino acids. Germline V gives CDR1 SGHTA, CDR2 FQGNSA. With V trimmed by 5 bases and J by 0 bases, 6 bases remained unmatched. The CDR3 nucleotides are TGTGCCAGCAGCAGAGGACAGGCGCTGAACACTGAAGCTTTCTTT. The encoded protein is CASSRGQALNTEAFF.

There are a few counts of this clonotype. The J gene is TRBJ1-3, the V gene TRBV3-1; unclear D gene. CDR3 size: 14 residues. V dropped 3 bases and J dropped 0 bases, with 6 bases sitting between them. Germline CDR1 is LGHDT and CDR2 is YNNKEL (reference sequence). The CDR3 protein is CASSQGSSGNTIYF. The CDR3 DNA sequence: TGTGCCAGCAGCCAGGGGAGCTCTGGAAACACCATATATTTT.

The genes are TRBV5-1 and TRBJ2-3; 15 bases are shared with TRBD2. The germline gives CDR1 SGHRS, CDR2 YFSETQ. The CDR3 consists of 16 residues. The junction had 1 base not matched to a gene; V was cut back by 2 bases and J by 3 bases. The CDR3 DNA reads as TGCGCCAGCAGCTTCGGGACTAGCGGGAGGACAGATACGCAGTATTTT. This encodes CASSFGTSGRTDTQYF.

This clonotype appeared a few times. This chain connects TRBV5-5 to TRBJ2-1; D might be TRBD1 (6 bases). The DNA end is a closer match to TRBJ2-7, so the J assignment may be wrong. In germline, CDR1 is SGHKS, CDR2 YYEKEE (reference sequence). This CDR3 comprises 13 residues. The CDR3 reads CASNSQGIYEQYF. For the CDR3, the DNA is TGTGCCAGCAACTCGCAGGGGATTTACGAGCAGTACTTC.

This chain links TRBV3-1 with TRBJ1-1, with unresolved D. Germline CDR1 reads LGHDT; CDR2 reads YNNKEL (reference sequence). V dropped 5 bases and J dropped 2 bases, with 9 bases sitting between them. The CDR3 has 13 residues. The CDR3 DNA is TGTGCCAGCAGCGATGCACCTAACACTGAAGCTTTCTTT. Translated, it gives CASSDAPNTEAFF. Combining the CDR3 with reference TRBV3-1 and TRBJ1-1 gives the whole variable domain DTAVSQTPKYLVTQMGNDKSIKCEQNLGHDTMYWYKQDSKKFLKIMFSYNNKELIINETVPNRFSPKSPDKAHLNLHINSLELGDSAVYFCASSDAPNTEAFFGQGTRLTVV.